This record concerns one T cell receptor (beta chain) sequence. Antigen: not known. These data are taken from a study of T cells in Graves' hyperthyroidism and ophthalmopathy. The definition of stable Graves' hyperthyroidism was no ophthalmopathy progression within 18 months. Investigators excluded patients with uncontrolled infection, other autoimmune disease, pregnancy or lactation. Per the germline V gene, CDR1 is MNHEY and CDR2 is SVGAGI. CDR3 length: 14 residues. The junction had 3 bases not matched to a gene; V was cut back by 2 bases and J by 5 bases. General study results and limits: Clonotypes that were expanded in thyroid above 0.001 mostly appeared in blood too.

The source material, RNA transcripts, was used to amplify TCR beta CDR3 regions. An initial round of RT-PCR targeting the TCR CDR3 relied on the HTBI primer set. MiXCR, applied by TCRdb to the multiplex PCR reads, yields one record per CDR3 protein. The sample includes hundreds of thousands of distinct CDR3 sequences, roughly 15% of them seen just once. V gene TRBV6-5 combines with J gene TRBJ1-2; 9 nucleotides agree with TRBD1. The clonotype comes from a woman aged 18 to 35 with Graves' hyperthyroidism. The sample comprised blood. In nucleotides, the CDR3 is TGTGCCAGCAGTTACCAAGGACAGGGGTATGGCTACACCTTC. Translation: CASSYQGQGYGYTF.